The present T cell receptor (beta chain) was sequenced within a study of identical twins. On this clonotype: Its matching antigen is unknown.

The CDR3 length is 12 residues. Germline V gene sequence: CDR1 MNHNY, CDR2 SVGAGI (reference sequence). V dropped 1 base and J dropped 7 bases, with 7 bases sitting between them. Carrying unique molecular identifiers, the cDNA also gained a universal primer site through template switching. TCRdb re-called the 5' RACE reads with MiXCR, one entry per CDR3 protein. The table includes more than 1.5 million distinct CDR3 sequences, around a third detected once. Regarding the study as a whole: Diverse VJ usage suggested most zero-insertion clonotypes were not invariant T cells. High-abundance cord blood beta clonotypes had fewer insertions; memory repertoires showed none. Sequences that were out-of-frame, alpha and twin-shared displayed an excess of low generation probability.

Source material: cord blood. The chain joins TRBV6-6 to TRBJ1-1; D uncertain. The TCR was taken from a newborn girl in good health. CDR3 in DNA: TGTGCCAGCAGTTACTTGACACATGAAGCTTTCTTT. Its translation is CASSYLTHEAFF.